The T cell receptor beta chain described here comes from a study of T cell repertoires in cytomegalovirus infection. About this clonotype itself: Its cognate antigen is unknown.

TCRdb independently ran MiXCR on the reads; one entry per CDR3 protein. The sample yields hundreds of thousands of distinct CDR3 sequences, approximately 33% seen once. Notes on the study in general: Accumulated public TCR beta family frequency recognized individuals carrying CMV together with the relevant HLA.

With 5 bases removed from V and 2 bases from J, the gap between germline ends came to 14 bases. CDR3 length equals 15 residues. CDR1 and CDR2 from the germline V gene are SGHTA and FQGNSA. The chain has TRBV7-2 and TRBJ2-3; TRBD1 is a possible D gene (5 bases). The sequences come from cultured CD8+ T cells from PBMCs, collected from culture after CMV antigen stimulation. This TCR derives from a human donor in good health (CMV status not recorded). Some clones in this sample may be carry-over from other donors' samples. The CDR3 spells CASSIGRGSTDTQYF. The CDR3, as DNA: TGTGCCAGCAGCATCGGAAGGGGCTCCACAGATACGCAGTATTTT.